The clone carrying this TCR beta chain was counted ten times or more. The antigen is undetermined. These data come from a study of spatial heterogeneity in lung cancer. The germline V gene has CDR1 SGHDT and CDR2 YYEEEE. The CDR3 spans 16 residues. Trimming removed 2 bases from V and 7 bases from J, with 22 bases in between. Findings and limits, study-wide: Tumor TCRs that were ubiquitous and expanded showed up in blood more at resection than follow-up.

Time point described: sample taken at primary tumor resection. Whole RNA, which was extracted from tumor, nontumor lung tissue or frozen PBMC, was sequenced without any cell sorting. The presence of a unique molecular identifier marked each TCR cDNA molecule. TCRdb reanalysed the 5' RACE reads using MiXCR and keeps one entry per CDR3 protein. Of some 15,000 distinct CDR3 sequences detected, about 10% appear once; the ten largest clones hold about 34%. This clonotype was sampled from a female donor with early-stage non-small cell lung cancer. The source was PBMCs, collected at surgery. The V gene is TRBV5-6, the J gene TRBJ2-7, with D perhaps being TRBD1 or TRBD2 (6 bases each). The CDR3 nucleotides read TGTGCCAGCAGCTTAGGGGGGCAGGGGCCGATTTTGGAGCAGTACTTC. Amino acids: CASSLGGQGPILEQYF. Looking up the rest from reference TRBV5-6 and TRBJ2-7 gives the full variable domain: DAGVTQSPTHLIKTRGQQVTLRCSPKSGHDTVSWYQQALGQGPQFIFQYYEEEERQRGNFPDRFSGHQFPNYSSELNVNALLLGDSALYLCASSLGGQGPILEQYFGPGTRLTVT.